Below, 2 T cell receptor beta chains from the same sample are listed, as sequenced in a study of CD8+ T cells in alopecia areata. Extraction of RNA preceded its reverse transcription into cDNA, which served as the sequencing template. Profiling relied on immunoSEQ multiplex PCR, and the TCRdb table lists in-frame clones only, not all of them. This repertoire shows some 120,000 clones, roughly 50% found once; its top ten account for roughly a tenth. Sequencing used NKG2D-low CD8+ T cells sorted from blood. The receptor source for this set is a human donor with alopecia areata.

The V and J genes are TRBV7-9 and TRBJ1-5; 7 bases line up with TRBD1. With 1 base clipped from V and 9 bases from J, the junction kept 3 bases outside the gene matches. This CDR3 has 13 residues. CDR1 SEHNR and CDR2 FQNEAQ come from the germline V gene (reference sequence). The CDR3 sequence is CASSLGGGWPQHF. The CDR3 DNA follows: TGTGCCAGCAGCTTAGGAGGGGGCTGGCCCCAGCATTTT.

This rearrangement joins TRBV29-1 to TRBJ2-1, with 8 bases matching TRBD2. Trimming at V came to 3 bases and at J to 2 bases, leaving 3 bases not matched to a gene. The length of the CDR3 is 14 residues. Per the germline V gene, CDR1 is SQVTM and CDR2 is ANQGSEA. Written as DNA, the CDR3 is TGCAGCGTTGATAAGCGGGAGCCCTACAATGAGCAGTTCTTC. Translating it yields CSVDKREPYNEQFF.